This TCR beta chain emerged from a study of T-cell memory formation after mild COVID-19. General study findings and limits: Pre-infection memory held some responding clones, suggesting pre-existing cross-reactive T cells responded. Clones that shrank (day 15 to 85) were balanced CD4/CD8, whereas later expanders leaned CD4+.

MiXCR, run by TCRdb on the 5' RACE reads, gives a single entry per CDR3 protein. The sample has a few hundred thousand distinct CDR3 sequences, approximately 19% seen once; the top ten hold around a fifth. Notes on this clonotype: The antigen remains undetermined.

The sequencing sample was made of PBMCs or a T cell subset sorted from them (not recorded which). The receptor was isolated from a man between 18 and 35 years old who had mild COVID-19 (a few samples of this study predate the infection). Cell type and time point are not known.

The CDR3 sequence is CASSETGGPNYGYTF. The CDR3 region has the DNA TGTGCCAGCAGTGAAACCGGGGGACCGAACTATGGCTACACCTTC. The chain couples TRBV6-1 to TRBJ1-2, with D perhaps matching TRBD1 (5 bases). This CDR3 has 15 amino acids. The V gene lost 2 bases and the J gene lost 2 bases, with 12 bases spanning the gap. From germline, CDR1 is MNHNS and CDR2 SASEGT.